This passage covers 27 T cell receptor beta chains from one sample sequenced in a study of graft-versus-host responses after intestinal transplantation. Antigen specificity for these receptors is unknown. Assay used: immunoSEQ multiplex PCR; TCRdb lists only in-frame clones, some missing. The profile covers 23,000 or so clones, with more than 75% appearing a single time and roughly 0.99% taken by the ten largest. The specimen was unstimulated CD8+ T cells sorted from spleen or lymph node cells, collected before transplant. Receptor source: a human donor who was the organ donor for an intestinal transplant.

The V call is TRBV4-2, the J call TRBJ2-1; 10 nucleotides line up with TRBD2. The CDR3 covers 17 residues. V lost 0 bases, J lost 10 bases, and 12 bases stayed unmatched. Germline V lookup: CDR1 LGHNA, CDR2 YNFKEQ. CDR3 sequence (DNA): TGTGCCAGCAGCCAAGAGATCGTTCGGACTAGCGGTTGGGAGCAGTTCTTC. Encoded protein: CASSQEIVRTSGWEQFF.

This chain connects TRBV7-9 to TRBJ2-7, with D uncertain. The germline V and J ends were trimmed by 5 bases and 4 bases, with 9 bases remaining between them. The CDR3 spans 12 residues. CDR1 SEHNR and CDR2 FQNEAQ come from the germline V gene (reference sequence). The CDR3 sequence is CASSPIPYEQYF. The CDR3 coding sequence is TGTGCCAGCAGCCCCATCCCATACGAGCAGTACTTC.

This chain uses TRBV5-1 with TRBJ2-5; D ambiguous. The V gene lost 0 bases and the J gene lost 5 bases, with 11 bases spanning the gap. Germline lookup yields CDR1 SGHRS and CDR2 YFSETQ. CDR3 length: 14 residues. CDR3 bases: TGCGCCAGCAGCTTGGTCAATCCCCGGGAGACCCAGTACTTC. Translating it yields CASSLVNPRETQYF.

The chain joins TRBV11-2 to TRBJ2-5, with 7 bases matching TRBD1. CDR3 length: 16 residues. V was clipped by 1 base and J by 2 bases; unmatched bases: 7. CDR1 and CDR2 from the germline V gene are SGHAT and FQNNGV. CDR3: CASSLGEGAQQETQYF. In nucleotides, the CDR3 is TGTGCCAGCAGCTTAGGAGAGGGGGCCCAACAAGAGACCCAGTACTTC.

This chain uses TRBV29-1 with TRBJ2-7, with 10 nucleotides matching TRBD1. J gave up 2 bases and V 6 bases, and 7 bases lay outside the gene matches. Per germline, CDR1 SQVTM and CDR2 ANQGSEA. The CDR3 is 14 amino acids. CDR3 region: CSVRGTGVTYEQYF. CDR3 nucleotide sequence: TGCAGCGTGCGAGGGACAGGGGTCACCTACGAGCAGTACTTC.

The chain couples TRBV7-9 to TRBJ1-1; tentative D call: TRBD1 (6 bases). The V end was cut by 1 base, the J end by 3 bases, with 9 bases between. CDR1 SEHNR and CDR2 FQNEAQ come from the germline V gene (reference sequence). The CDR3 spans 14 residues. CDR3 in DNA: TGTGCCAGCAGCTTAGTTGGGGGGCACACTGAAGCTTTCTTT. It translates to CASSLVGGHTEAFF.

This clone has just a few counts. In DNA form, the CDR3 reads TGCGCCAGCAGCTCGAGCGGGGGGATCTTCTACGAGCAGTACTTC. This translates into CASSSSGGIFYEQYF. J is TRBJ2-7 and V is TRBV5-1, with 9 bases fitting TRBD2. V lost 3 bases to trimming and J lost 3 bases; unmatched junction nucleotides: 7. Germline assignment: CDR1 SGHRS and CDR2 YFSETQ. There are 15 residues in the CDR3.

The rearrangement uses TRBV9 and TRBJ2-2, with D possibly being TRBD1 or TRBD2 (5 bases each). CDR1 and CDR2 from the germline V gene are SGDLS and YYNGEE. The CDR3 has 14 residues. V lost 5 bases and J lost 6, with 14 bases in between. CDR3 nucleotide sequence: TGTGCCAGCAGACCGGGACCCGGACCCGGGGAGCTGTTTTTT. It specifies CASRPGPGPGELFF.

V is TRBV20-1 and J is TRBJ2-2; no clear D gene. Germline CDR1 DFQATT, CDR2 SNEGSKA (reference sequence). V was cut by 6 bases and J by 1 base, with 3 bases left in between. This CDR3 comprises 11 residues. In DNA, the CDR3 is TGCAGTGCAAAGAACACCGGGGAGCTGTTTTTT. Translated, it gives CSAKNTGELFF.

This clone was observed a single time. The J gene is TRBJ2-3, the V gene TRBV29-1; D is unresolved. V was cut by 0 bases and J by 6 bases, with 13 bases left in between. Germline V gene lookup returns CDR1 SQVTM and CDR2 ANQGSEA. CDR3 size: 14 residues. CDR3 amino acids: CSVEEGNRVDTQYF. CDR3 nucleotide sequence: TGCAGCGTTGAAGAGGGTAACAGAGTCGATACGCAGTATTTT.

J is TRBJ2-7 and V is TRBV7-9; no clear D. This CDR3 spans 12 amino acids. Germline CDR1 is SEHNR and CDR2 is FQNEAQ (reference sequence). V was cut by 5 bases and J by 4 bases, with 9 bases left in between. CDR3 residues: CASSGYPYEQYF. The CDR3 region has the DNA TGTGCCAGCAGCGGCTACCCATACGAGCAGTACTTC.

The chain has TRBV5-1 and TRBJ2-3; D is unresolved. Per the germline V gene, CDR1 is SGHRS and CDR2 is YFSETQ. The V end was cut by 0 bases, the J end by 2 bases, with 4 bases between. The length of the CDR3 is 13 residues. The CDR3 is CASSLDFTDTQYF. The CDR3 nucleotides are TGCGCCAGCAGCTTGGACTTCACAGATACGCAGTATTTT.

CDR3 protein: CASSPTDRSAAIYF. The CDR3 DNA sequence: TGCGCCAGCAGTCCAACAGACAGATCCGCCGCCATATATTTT. The chain has TRBV4-3 and TRBJ1-3; TRBD1 might be the D (5 bases). Germline assignment: CDR1 LGHNA and CDR2 YSLEER. The CDR3 is 14 amino acids. V was shortened by 6 bases and J by 11 bases, with 20 bases between the two germline ends.

The chain employs TRBV7-2 and TRBJ2-3, with TRBD2 identical over 8 bases. This CDR3 is 19 amino acids long. V gave up 0 bases and J gave up 8 bases; unmatched junction bases: 19. The germline gives CDR1 SGHTA, CDR2 FQGNSA. CDR3 nucleotide sequence: TGTGCCAGCAGCTTAGCGCTAACCCTCTTTAGCGGGACGGCAGGTACGCAGTATTTT. It specifies CASSLALTLFSGTAGTQYF. The whole variable domain, filled in from reference TRBV7-2 and TRBJ2-3, reads GAGVSQSPSNKVTEKGKDVELRCDPISGHTALYWYRQSLGQGLEFLIYFQGNSAPDKSGLPSDRFSAERTGGSVSTLTIQRTQQEDSAVYLCASSLALTLFSGTAGTQYFGPGTRLTVL.

The chain uses TRBV4-3 and TRBJ2-3, with D possibly called TRBD1 or TRBD2 (5 bases each). Germline CDR1 and CDR2: LGHNA and YSLEER. The CDR3 consists of 16 residues. V lost 3 bases and J 4 bases, leaving 17 bases between the germline ends. The CDR3 protein is CASSHLFSGPSDTQYF. DNA for the CDR3: TGCGCCAGCAGCCACCTTTTCTCGGGGCCGTCAGATACGCAGTATTTT.

The chain joins TRBV9 to TRBJ1-1, with D tentatively TRBD1 (6 bases). Trimming shortened V by 0 bases and J by 5 bases, and 11 bases separated the two germline ends. Per germline, CDR1 SGDLS and CDR2 YYNGEE. This CDR3 spans 14 amino acids. In nucleotides, the CDR3 is TGTGCCAGCAGCGTAGGCGGGGGCCGGACTGAAGCTTTCTTT. Protein product: CASSVGGGRTEAFF.

This chain links TRBV5-1 with TRBJ2-5; D is perhaps TRBD2 (5 bases). CDR3 length: 14 amino acids. The V gene lost 4 bases and the J gene lost 4 bases, with 14 bases spanning the gap. Germline V gives CDR1 SGHRS, CDR2 YFSETQ. CDR3 sequence reads: CASSLSGDLETQYF. The CDR3, as DNA: TGCGCCAGCAGCCTTTCCGGGGATCTAGAGACCCAGTACTTC.

The chain carries TRBV6-5 and TRBJ1-4; D possibly corresponds to TRBD1 (6 bases). Trimming shortened V by 6 bases and J by 8 bases, and 19 bases separated the two germline ends. The CDR3 runs 15 residues. The V gene's germline CDR1 is MNHEY and CDR2 SVGAGI. CDR3 DNA: TGTGCCAGCAGACCAACCGGACAGAAGCGGGAAAAACTGTTTTTT. This gives the protein CASRPTGQKREKLFF.

V and J are TRBV11-2 and TRBJ1-4, with D possibly matching TRBD1 (5 bases). CDR1 and CDR2 (germline): SGHAT, FQNNGV. The CDR3 extends over 15 amino acids. The V gene lost 5 bases and the J gene lost 7 bases, with 17 bases spanning the gap. This CDR3 is CASSTPRDGSEKLFF. The CDR3 DNA sequence: TGTGCCAGCAGCACCCCCCGGGACGGCTCTGAAAAACTGTTTTTT.

The V call is TRBV4-3, the J call TRBJ1-5; weak D call: TRBD1 (6 bases). V dropped 0 bases and J dropped 4 bases, with 7 bases sitting between them. The germline gives CDR1 LGHNA, CDR2 YSLEER. The length of the CDR3 is 14 residues. This CDR3 is CASSQDRGNQPQHF. CDR3 nucleotide sequence: TGCGCCAGCAGCCAAGACAGGGGTAATCAGCCCCAGCATTTT.

The chain combines TRBV6-1 with TRBJ2-7; 9 bases map to TRBD1. The CDR3 loop spans 13 amino acids. Germline trimming cut 7 bases from V and 6 bases from J; bases unmatched to any gene: 7. CDR1 and CDR2 (germline): MNHNS, SASEGT. CDR3 sequence reads: CASTEVTGGEQYF. As DNA, the CDR3 is TGTGCCAGCACCGAAGTGACAGGGGGCGAGCAGTACTTC.

CDR3 DNA sequence: TGCGCCAGCAGCCAAGCTCCGGTTTCCGGGGAGCTGTTTTTT. Residues: CASSQAPVSGELFF. J is TRBJ2-2 and V is TRBV4-3; D gene uncertain. Trimming shortened V by 1 base and J by 6 bases, and 9 bases separated the two germline ends. CDR1 and CDR2 (germline): LGHNA, YSLEER. The CDR3 is made up of 14 amino acids.

This chain uses TRBV5-6 with TRBJ2-1; the D gene is possibly TRBD2 (6 bases). The CDR3 has 13 amino acids. Looked up from germline, CDR1 is SGHDT and CDR2 is YYEEEE. V lost 5 bases to trimming and J lost 1 base, with 7 bases between them. The CDR3 region has the DNA TGTGCCAGCAGTCTAGCGTCCTACAATGAGCAGTTCTTC. Protein: CASSLASYNEQFF.

This clone showed up just once. The chain recombines TRBV6-6 with TRBJ2-5; no clear D gene. The CDR3 sequence is 11 residues long. Trimming shortened V by 4 bases and J by 11 bases, and 11 bases separated the two germline ends. CDR1 is MNHNY and CDR2 is SVGAGI in the germline V gene (reference sequence). The CDR3 loop reads CASSFGLEQYF. The CDR3 DNA follows: TGTGCCAGCAGTTTTGGTCTAGAGCAGTACTTC.

The chain couples TRBV27 to TRBJ2-3, with D perhaps matching TRBD1 (6 bases). Germline V gives CDR1 MNHEY, CDR2 SMNVEV (reference sequence). The CDR3 is 14 residues long. V was shortened by 2 bases and J by 2 bases, with 8 bases between the two germline ends. CDR3: CASSLGGYTDTQYF. For the CDR3, the DNA is TGTGCCAGCAGTTTAGGGGGCTACACAGATACGCAGTATTTT.

This clone was counted a single time. The V and J genes are TRBV7-8 and TRBJ1-6; D is perhaps TRBD1 (5 bases). The V gene's germline CDR1 is SGHVS and CDR2 FQNEAQ. CDR3 size: 14 residues. V lost 4 bases to trimming and J lost 2 bases, with 6 bases between them. The DNA for the CDR3 is TGTGCCAGCAGCTACAGGCCCTATAATTCACCCCTCCACTTT. Translation gives CASSYRPYNSPLHF. Drawing the rest from reference TRBV7-8 and TRBJ1-6, the complete variable domain is GAGVSQSPRYKVAKRGQDVALRCDPISGHVSLFWYQQALGQGPEFLTYFQNEAQLDKSGLPSDRFFAERPEGSVSTLKIQRTQQEDSAVYLCASSYRPYNSPLHFGNGTRLTVT.

As regards this clone: Other DNA sequences in the same sample also yield this CDR3. The rearrangement uses TRBV2 and TRBJ2-1, with 10 bases matching TRBD2. With 1 base clipped from V and 4 bases from J, the junction kept 1 base outside the gene matches. Per the germline V gene, CDR1 is SNHLY and CDR2 is FYNNEI. The CDR3 consists of 15 residues. CDR3 nucleotide sequence: TGTGCCAGCAGTGAAGTAGCGGGGGGTTACAATGAGCAGTTCTTC. It specifies CASSEVAGGYNEQFF.